This T cell receptor beta chain emerged from a study of response to subunit inactivated influenza vaccine. Study observations and caveats: T cells newly recruited by each seasonal influenza vaccination are few, the authors suggested.

Notes on this clonotype: Its specificity is unknown.

This CDR3 is built from 14 residues. Germline V lookup: CDR1 SGHRS, CDR2 YFSETQ. V gave up 1 base and J gave up 2 bases, with 7 bases separating them. TCRdb analysed the RT-PCR reads with MiXCR anew, one entry per CDR3 protein. The data show under 850,000 distinct CDR3 sequences, roughly 20% seen once. The receptor comes from a man between 45 and 60 years old who received an inactivated influenza vaccine. The specimen was PBMCs from blood, collected about 5 days after vaccination. J is TRBJ1-5 and V is TRBV5-1; unclear D gene. CDR3 region: CASSLSAGNQPQHF. The CDR3 DNA follows: TGCGCCAGCAGCTTGAGTGCTGGCAATCAGCCCCAGCATTTT.